This TCR beta chain derives from a study of T cell responses to AZD1222 COVID-19 vaccine. In the study overall: Pooling of second doses given at about 4 or about 12 weeks was done. Study results and caveats: The study found Spike-specific TCR breadth and depth rose after two AZD1222 doses. Without day 14 samples, only post-peak T cell repertoires were studied. Clonal diversity was possibly underestimated; the donors were predominantly white British and more often female.

The J segment lost 7 bases and the V segment lost 5 bases, leaving 7 bases of the junction unmatched. The CDR3 extends over 16 amino acids. From germline, CDR1 is SGHVS and CDR2 FQNEAQ. Of note for this clone: The antigen remains undetermined.

Sequencing was performed with immunoSEQ multiplex PCR; in TCRdb, only in-frame clones are kept and a portion is missing. The table lists approximately 100,000 clones, approximately 89% of them singletons. The source is an adult in good health. The chain is built from TRBV7-8 and TRBJ2-2, with 13 bases lining up with TRBD2. The sample was peripheral blood, taken on day 0 of AZD1222 vaccination. The CDR3 region has the DNA TGTGCCAGCAGCCCGTGGACTAGCGGGGGTAGCGGGGAGCTGTTTTTT. Its translation: CASSPWTSGGSGELFF.